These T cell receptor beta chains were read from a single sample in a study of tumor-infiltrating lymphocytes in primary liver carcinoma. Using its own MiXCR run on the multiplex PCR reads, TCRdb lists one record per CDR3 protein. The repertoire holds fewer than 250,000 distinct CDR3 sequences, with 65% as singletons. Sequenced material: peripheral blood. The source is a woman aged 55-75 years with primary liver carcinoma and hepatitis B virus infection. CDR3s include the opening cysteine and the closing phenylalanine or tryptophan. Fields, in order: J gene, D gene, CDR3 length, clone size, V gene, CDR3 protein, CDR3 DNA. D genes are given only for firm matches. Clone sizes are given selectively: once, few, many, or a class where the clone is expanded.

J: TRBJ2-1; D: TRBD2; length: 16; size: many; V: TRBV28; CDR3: CASSSLAGGSYNEQFF; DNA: TGTGCCAGCAGTTCACTAGCGGGAGGGTCCTACAATGAGCAGTTCTTC
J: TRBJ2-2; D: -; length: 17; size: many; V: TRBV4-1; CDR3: CASSPEEGGGSTGELFF; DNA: TGCGCCAGCAGCCCAGAGGAAGGTGGAGGGTCGACCGGGGAGCTGTTTTTT
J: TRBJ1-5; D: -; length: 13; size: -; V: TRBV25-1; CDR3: CASNGSSDQPQHF; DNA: TGTGCCAGCAATGGATCCAGCGATCAGCCCCAGCATTTT
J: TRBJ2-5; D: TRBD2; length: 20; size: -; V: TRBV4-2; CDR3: CASSQVITSGSSWAADTRYF; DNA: TGTGCCAGCAGCCAAGTAATTACTAGCGGGAGTTCGTGGGCGGCAGATACCCGGTACTTC
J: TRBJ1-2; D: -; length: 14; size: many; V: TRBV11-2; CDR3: CASSLLTGSHGYTF; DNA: TGTGCCAGCAGCTTACTTACAGGGAGTCATGGCTACACCTTC
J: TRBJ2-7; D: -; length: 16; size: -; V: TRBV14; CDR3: CASSRYPSWSPLEQYF; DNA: TGTGCCAGCAGCCGATATCCTAGCTGGAGTCCCCTCGAACAGTACTTC
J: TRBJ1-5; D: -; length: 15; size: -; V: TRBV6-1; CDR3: CASSCDRRYDQPQHF; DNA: TGTGCCAGCTCCTGCGACAGGAGGTACGATCAGCCCCAGCATTTT
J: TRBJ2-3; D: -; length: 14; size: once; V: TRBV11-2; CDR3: CASNLESGPREQYF; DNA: TGTGCCAGCAACTTAGAGAGTGGACCGAGGGAGCAGTATTTT
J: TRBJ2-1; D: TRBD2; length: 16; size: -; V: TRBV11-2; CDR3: CVSSLTSGRSYNEQFF; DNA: TGTGTCAGCAGCTTAACTAGCGGGAGGAGCTACAATGAGCAGTTCTTC
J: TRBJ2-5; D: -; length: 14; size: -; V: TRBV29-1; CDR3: CSIGSGGAPETQYF; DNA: TGCAGCATTGGGAGTGGGGGGGCCCCAGAGACCCAGTACTTC
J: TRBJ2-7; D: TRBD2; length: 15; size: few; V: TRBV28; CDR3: CASSLSEAGGSKQYF; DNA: TGTGCCAGCAGCCTCTCGGAAGCGGGAGGTAGTAAGCAGTACTTC
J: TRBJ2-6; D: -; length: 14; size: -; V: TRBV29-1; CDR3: CSVSRDGETDVLTF; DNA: TGCAGCGTTAGCCGGGACGGGGAGACCGACGTCCTCACTTTC
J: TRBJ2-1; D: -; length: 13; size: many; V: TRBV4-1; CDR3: CASSQEGRSGQFF; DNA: TGCGCCAGCAGCCAAGAGGGTCGCTCGGGGCAGTTCTTC
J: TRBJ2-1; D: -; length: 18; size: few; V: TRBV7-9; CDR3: CASSLVGRWDLRNNEQFF; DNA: TGTGCCAGCAGCTTAGTGGGCCGTTGGGACCTCAGGAACAATGAGCAGTTCTTC
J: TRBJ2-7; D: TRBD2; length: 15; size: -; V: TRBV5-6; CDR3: CASSLSGREHYEQYF; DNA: TGTGCCAGCAGCTTGAGTGGGAGGGAACACTATGAGCAGTACTTC
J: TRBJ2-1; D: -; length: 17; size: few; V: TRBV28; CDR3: CASSDILARVSYNEQFF; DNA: TGTGCCAGCAGTGACATCCTAGCGAGAGTCTCCTACAATGAGCAGTTCTTC
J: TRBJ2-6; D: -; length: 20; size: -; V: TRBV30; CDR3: CAWSDTGRSTSFSGANVLTF; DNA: TGTGCCTGGAGTGACACGGGAAGGAGCACCAGTTTCTCTGGGGCCAACGTCCTGACTTTC
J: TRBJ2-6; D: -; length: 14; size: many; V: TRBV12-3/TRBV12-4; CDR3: CASSFSSGANVLTF; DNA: TGTGCCAGCAGTTTCAGCTCTGGGGCCAACGTCCTGACTTTC
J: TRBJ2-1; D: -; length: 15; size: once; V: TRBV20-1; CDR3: CSASHERAFYNEQFF; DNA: TGCAGTGCTAGCCACGAGAGAGCATTTTACAATGAGCAGTTCTTC
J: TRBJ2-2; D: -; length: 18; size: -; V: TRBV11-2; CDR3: CASIITATWTVGTGEQFF; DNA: TGTGCCAGCATCATCACCGCTACATGGACGGTGGGGACCGGGGAGCAGTTTTTT
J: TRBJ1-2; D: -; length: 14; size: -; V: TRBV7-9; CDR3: CASSPLGPWSGYTF; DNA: TGTGCCAGCAGCCCGCTGGGGCCATGGTCAGGTTACACCTTC
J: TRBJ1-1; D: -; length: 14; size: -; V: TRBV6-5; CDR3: CASTSARRGTEAFF; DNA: TGTGCCAGTACCTCCGCCCGGCGGGGGACTGAAGCTTTCTTT
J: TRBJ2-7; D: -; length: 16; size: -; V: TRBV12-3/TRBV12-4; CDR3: CASSPLGGGPSYEQHF; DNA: TGTGCCAGCAGCCCCCTGGGAGGGGGACCTTCCTACGAGCAGCACTTC
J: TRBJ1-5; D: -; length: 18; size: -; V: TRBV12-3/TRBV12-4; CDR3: CASGHRALTSEGNQPQHF; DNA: TGTGCCAGCGGCCACCGGGCACTCACATCGGAGGGCAATCAGCCCCAGCATTTT
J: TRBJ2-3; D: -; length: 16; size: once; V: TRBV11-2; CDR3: CASSSNGREYTDTKYF; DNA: TGTGCCAGCAGCTCAAACGGAAGGGAATACACAGATACGAAGTATTTT
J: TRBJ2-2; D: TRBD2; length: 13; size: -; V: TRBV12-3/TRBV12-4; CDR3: CARRLADTGELFF; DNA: TGTGCCAGGCGACTAGCGGACACCGGGGAGCTGTTTTTT
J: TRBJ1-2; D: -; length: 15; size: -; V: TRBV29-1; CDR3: CSVAPQGVPRSGYTF; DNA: TGCAGCGTTGCTCCACAGGGAGTCCCGAGGAGTGGCTACACCTTC
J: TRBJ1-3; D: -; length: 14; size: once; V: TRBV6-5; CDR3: CASSRAGRGNTIYF; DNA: TGTGCCAGCAGTAGGGCAGGTCGGGGAAACACCATATATTTT
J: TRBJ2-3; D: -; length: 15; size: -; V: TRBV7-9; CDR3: CASSLAGAPQDTQYF; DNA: TGTGCCAGCAGCTTAGCGGGGGCGCCTCAGGATACGCAGTATTTT
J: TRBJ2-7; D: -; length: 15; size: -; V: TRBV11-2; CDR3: CASSSIGQRAYEQYF; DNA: TGTGCCAGCAGCTCCATCGGGCAGCGAGCCTACGAGCAGTACTTC
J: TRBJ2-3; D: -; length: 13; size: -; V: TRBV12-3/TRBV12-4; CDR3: CAGSLGLQDMQYF; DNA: TGTGCCGGCAGTTTAGGACTCCAAGATATGCAGTATTTT
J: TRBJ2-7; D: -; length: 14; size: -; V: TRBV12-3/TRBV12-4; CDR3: CASSLWQGEAERYF; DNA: TGTGCCAGCAGTTTGTGGCAGGGGGAGGCCGAGCGGTACTTC
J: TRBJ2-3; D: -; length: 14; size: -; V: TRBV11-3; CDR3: CASNLLVSTDTQYF; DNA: TGTGCCAGCAACCTACTAGTAAGCACAGATACGCAGTATTTT
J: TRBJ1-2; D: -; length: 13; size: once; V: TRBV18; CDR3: CASSPRTDYGYTF; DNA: TGTGCCAGCTCACCTCGGACAGACTATGGCTACACCTTC
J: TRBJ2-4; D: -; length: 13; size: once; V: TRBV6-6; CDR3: CASRAGFENIQYF; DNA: TGTGCCAGCAGGGCGGGTTTCGAAAACATTCAGTACTTC
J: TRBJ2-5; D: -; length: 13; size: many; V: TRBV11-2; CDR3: CASSFGHLETQYF; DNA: TGTGCCAGCAGCTTCGGGCATTTAGAGACCCAGTACTTC
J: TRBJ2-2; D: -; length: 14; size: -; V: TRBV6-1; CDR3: CVTQDRGYTGELFF; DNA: TGTGTCACGCAGGATCGCGGCTACACAGGGGAGCTGTTTTTT
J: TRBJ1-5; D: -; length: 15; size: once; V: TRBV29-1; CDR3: CSVPGPAGSTDTQHF; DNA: TGCAGCGTTCCGGGACCAGCGGGATCCACAGATACGCAGCATTTT
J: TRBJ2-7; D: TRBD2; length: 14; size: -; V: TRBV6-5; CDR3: CTSSAGGRPYEQYF; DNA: TGTACCAGCAGTGCGGGAGGACGTCCCTACGAGCAGTACTTC
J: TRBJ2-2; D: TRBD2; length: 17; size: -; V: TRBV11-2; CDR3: CASSLIRGVRAGGELFF; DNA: TGTGCCAGCAGCTTAATTCGCGGTGTACGTGCCGGGGGGGAGTTGTTTTTT
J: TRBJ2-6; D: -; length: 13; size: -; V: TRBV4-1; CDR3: CASSRVDANVLTF; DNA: TGCGCCAGCTCCCGGGTTGATGCCAACGTCCTGACTTTC
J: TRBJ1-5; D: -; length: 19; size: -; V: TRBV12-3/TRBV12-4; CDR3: CASSFKAGPSIRSNQPQHF; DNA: TGTGCCAGCAGTTTCAAGGCAGGACCGAGCATAAGGAGCAATCAGCCCCAGCATTTT
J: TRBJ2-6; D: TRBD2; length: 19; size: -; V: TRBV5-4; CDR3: CASSQGGTSGNSGANALTF; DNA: TGTGCCAGCAGCCAGGGGGGGACTAGCGGGAACTCTGGGGCCAACGCCCTGACTTTC
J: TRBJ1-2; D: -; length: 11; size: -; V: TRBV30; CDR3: CAWSVWDGYTF; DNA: TGTGCCTGGAGTGTATGGGACGGCTACACCTTC
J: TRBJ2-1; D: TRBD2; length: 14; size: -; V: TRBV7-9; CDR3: CASSLAGGNNEQFF; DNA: TGTGCCAGCAGCCTAGCGGGAGGAAACAATGAGCAGTTCTTC
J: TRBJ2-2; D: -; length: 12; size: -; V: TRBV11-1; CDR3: CASSLRGGELFF; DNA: TGTGCCAGCAGCCTGAGGGGCGGGGAGCTGTTTTTT
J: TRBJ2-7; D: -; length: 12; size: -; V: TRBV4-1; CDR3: CASSPRANEHYF; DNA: TGCGCCAGCAGCCCCCGGGCCAACGAGCACTACTTC
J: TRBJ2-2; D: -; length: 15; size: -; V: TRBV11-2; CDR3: CASSRPRGSTGELFF; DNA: TGTGCCAGCAGCCGACCTAGGGGTTCCACCGGAGAGCTGTTTTTT
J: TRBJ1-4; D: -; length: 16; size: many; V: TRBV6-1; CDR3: CASSEDLFATNEKLFF; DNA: TGTGCCAGCAGTGAAGATCTATTTGCAACTAATGAAAAACTGTTTTTT
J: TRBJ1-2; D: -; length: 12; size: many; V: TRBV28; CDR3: CATGQKNYGYTF; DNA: TGTGCCACCGGACAGAAGAACTATGGCTACACCTTC
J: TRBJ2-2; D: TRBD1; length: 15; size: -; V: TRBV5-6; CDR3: CASSLWDRDTGELFF; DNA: TGTGCCAGCAGCTTGTGGGACAGGGACACCGGGGAGCTGTTTTTT
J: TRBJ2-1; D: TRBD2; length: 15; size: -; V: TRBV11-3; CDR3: CVSSFFETSFNGQFF; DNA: TGTGTCAGCAGCTTCTTCGAGACTAGCTTCAATGGGCAGTTCTTC
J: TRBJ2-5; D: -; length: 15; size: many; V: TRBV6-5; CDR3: CASSYRAGMGETQYF; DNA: TGTGCCAGCAGCTATCGGGCAGGGATGGGAGAGACCCAGTACTTC
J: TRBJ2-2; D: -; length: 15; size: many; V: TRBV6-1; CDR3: CASRSGQRVTGELFF; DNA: TGTGCCAGCAGATCAGGACAGAGAGTCACCGGGGAGCTGTTTTTT
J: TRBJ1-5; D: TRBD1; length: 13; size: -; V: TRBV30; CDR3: CALDRGSNQPQHF; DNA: TGTGCGTTGGACAGGGGTAGCAATCAGCCCCAGCATTTT
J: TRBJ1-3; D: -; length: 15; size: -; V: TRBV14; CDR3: CANSQDRVSGNTIYF; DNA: TGTGCCAACAGCCAAGATAGGGTCTCTGGAAACACCATATATTTT
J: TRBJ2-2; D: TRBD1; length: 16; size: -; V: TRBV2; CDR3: CASTFEGQANTGELFF; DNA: TGTGCCAGCACATTCGAGGGACAGGCGAACACCGGGGAGCTGTTTTTT
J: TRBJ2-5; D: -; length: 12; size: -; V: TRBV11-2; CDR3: CSSSSDRETQYF; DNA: TGTTCCAGCAGCTCAGATAGGGAGACCCAGTACTTC
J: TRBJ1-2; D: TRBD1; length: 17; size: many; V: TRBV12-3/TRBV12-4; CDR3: CASTVRQGDPANYGYTF; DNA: TGTGCCAGCACCGTAAGGCAGGGGGATCCAGCTAACTATGGCTACACCTTC